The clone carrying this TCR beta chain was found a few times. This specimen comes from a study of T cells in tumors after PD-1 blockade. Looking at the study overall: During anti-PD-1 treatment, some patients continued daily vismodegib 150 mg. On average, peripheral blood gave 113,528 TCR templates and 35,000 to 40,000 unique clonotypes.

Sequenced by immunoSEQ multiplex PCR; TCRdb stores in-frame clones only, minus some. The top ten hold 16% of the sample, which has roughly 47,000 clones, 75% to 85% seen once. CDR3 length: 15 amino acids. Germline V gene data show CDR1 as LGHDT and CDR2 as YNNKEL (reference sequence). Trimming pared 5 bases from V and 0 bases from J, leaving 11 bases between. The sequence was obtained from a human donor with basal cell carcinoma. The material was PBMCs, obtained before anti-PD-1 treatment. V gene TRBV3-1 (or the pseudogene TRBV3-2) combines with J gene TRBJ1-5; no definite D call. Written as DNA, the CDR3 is TGTGCCAGCAGCACCGGACGGACTAGCAATCAGCCCCAGCATTTT. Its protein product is CASSTGRTSNQPQHF.